This T cell receptor (beta chain) came from a study of CXCR3-negative and CXCR3-positive naive CD8 T cells (dated by TCRdb to the late 2010s). Turning to the overall study: In total, 130 million to 150 million TRB reads were obtained, or roughly 1.5 +/- 0.3 million reads per library. TRBV-TRBJ cluster analysis included naive subsets from 5 or 6 donors and memory cells from 3 donors. Data from about ten donors, pooled across two independent experiments, went into the diversity and physicochemical repertoire analyses. Beyond this particular receptor, the publication reports: Naive CXCR3-negative and CXCR3-positive cells from the same donor showed similar TRBV-TRBJ usage, whereas memory cells showed distinct patterns. Compared with CXCR3-negative naive cells, CXCR3-positive naive cells had TRB CDR3s with higher hydrophobicity (lower Kidera factor 4), lower energy, and higher strength and volume indices. Freshly isolated PBMCs were used for most assays because CXCR3 expression partially decreased after cryopreservation. Repertoire diversity was comparably high in both naive subsets but much lower in memory CD8+ T cells. Surface CD5, linked to self-reactivity in mice, was comparable between naive subsets; TCR interaction strength was therefore also inferred from TRB CDR3 physicochemical properties.

On this clonotype itself: Its antigen remains undetermined.

Sequencing relied on a NextSeq 550. The Human TCR Profiling Kit (MiLaboratory) was used to make UMI-labeled 5' RACE TRB cDNA libraries. cDNA synthesis used the entire amount of extracted RNA, and PCR amplification then used the entire amount of cDNA produced. Libraries were prepared in parallel using an identical number of PCR cycles. The paper's processing steps were these. With a requirement of at least two reads per UMI, MIGEC and MiXCR extracted about 50,000 +/- 10,000 unique UMI-labeled TRB cDNA molecules per library. On average, approximately 40,000 +/- 10,000 functional in-frame TRB CDR3 nucleotide clonotypes lacking stop codons were found per library. After downsampling to 5000 UMI-labeled TRB molecules per sample, diversity metrics, including normalized Shannon-Wiener and Chao1, were computed in VDJtools. VDJtools computed clonotype-size-weighted physicochemical properties of the central five CDR3 residues: interaction energy, strength, volume and Kidera factor 4. The reads were reprocessed in TCRdb, with one entry per CDR3 protein sequence and no accompanying DNA. Here the V and J calls rest on TCRdb's processing, not on the authors' analysis. This sample's table carries about 130,000 distinct CDR3 sequences. The ten largest clones take up around 0.54% of the sample.

For every CD8+ T cell subset, 300,000 cells were flow-sorted straight into RLT lysis buffer, and each subset was sorted in triplicate. Naive CD8+ T cells were defined stringently as CD45RO-CCR7+CD27+CD95- to exclude memory contaminants. Peripheral blood mononuclear cells were isolated from buffy coats by standard density gradient centrifugation. Naive CXCR3-negative and CXCR3-positive CD8+ T cells were flow-sorted on a FACSAria III. Total RNA was extracted from sorted cells using an RNeasy Mini Kit. The CDR3 numbers 13 residues from cysteine through phenylalanine. The protein alone is recorded here. Sequences MGHDK (CDR1) and SYGVNS (CDR2) are obtained from the germline V gene.

This clonotype was sampled from a human donor in good health. Some clones in this sample may be carry-over from other donors' samples. The sequence joins TRBV25-1 to TRBJ2-1; TCRdb's D call of TRBD2 is untestable without DNA. Sequenced input: naive CXCR3+ CD8+ T cells from blood. Reading the label with the study, this specimen's cell subset or site is: CD45RO-CCR7+CD27+CD95- naive CD8+ T cells expressing CXCR3 (TNR3+). The CDR3 region has the sequence CASSDLADNEQFF.